The T cell receptor (beta chain) under discussion was sequenced for a study of blood T cell repertoires in COVID-19. Study-wide context: Acute and convalescent COVID-19 samples came from the United States, Italy and Spain. T cells, B-cell-depleted T cells, or PBMCs provided the cDNA or gDNA that served as material.

In the original analysis: The assay estimated nucleated cells by amplifying reference gene primers. TCRdb keeps only in-frame clones here, not all; method: immunoSEQ multiplex PCR. V, J and clone size are those of that table, while D and trimming were read from the DNA. Of roughly 130,000 clones listed, around 80% are singletons. Germline trimming cut 5 bases from V and 4 bases from J; bases unmatched to any gene: 11. This CDR3 is built from 15 residues. Germline loops: CDR1 SGHNT, CDR2 YYREEE (reference sequence). This clonotype originated in a man between 65 and 80 years old with acute or convalescent COVID-19. This chain joins TRBV5-4 and TRBJ1-1, with 7 bases that match TRBD1. Sequencing was done on a sample of peripheral blood. CDR3 coding DNA: TGTGCCAGCAGTATCCGAGGGGGCGCGGGCACTGAAGCTTTCTTT. Translated, it gives CASSIRGGAGTEAFF.